The TCR beta chain under discussion was sequenced for a study of cytomegalovirus exposure and HLA in healthy donors. It was with 60 Vbeta and 13 Jbeta primers that the PCR ran. The repertoire was sequenced with immunoSEQ multiplex PCR; TCRdb's copy has only in-frame clones and lacks some. The sample has about 67,000 clones. The specimen was PBMCs. The clonotype originates from a man younger than 40 in good health and CMV-seropositive.

CDR3 amino acids: CASSSSRGGACEQYF. CDR3 DNA sequence: TGCGCCAGCAGCTCCTCTCGTGGCGGGGCTTGCGAGCAGTACTTC. The chain carries TRBV4-1 and TRBJ2-7, with D maybe TRBD2 (6 bases). Germline values: CDR1 MGHRA, CDR2 YSYEKL. This CDR3 has 15 amino acids. V was shortened by 5 bases and J by 6 bases, with 20 bases between the two germline ends.